This TCR beta chain comes out of a study of cytomegalovirus exposure and HLA in healthy donors (dated by TCRdb to between 2016 and 2019). Regarding the complete study: A later analysis indicated that the 120 validation repertoires were generated on the platform also employed for the 650 to 850 repertoires of the first cohort. A separate validation cohort of approximately 120 different subjects was used in addition to the roughly 670-subject first cohort. The aim of the study was to test whether cataloging public T cell receptors could identify signatures of past pathogen exposure. To predict cytomegalovirus infection status, the study combined high-throughput TCR immunosequencing, statistical association of individual TCRs with disease status, and machine learning. What the authors observed across the whole study: The classifier was reported to diagnose cytomegalovirus status with high specificity and sensitivity in both the original cohort and the validation cohort. Of the cluster scores, roughly 95% were above 0 in a later analysis, which found that TCRs clustered in the first cohort also tended to co-occur in the approximately 110 validation repertoires. Most TCR sequences were observed very rarely across donors, whereas some public TCRs were present in many individuals. All 120 or so repertoires were used to score co-occurrence in the validation cohort in a later analysis, because that analysis had no HLA typing for the cohort. The study gave a list of some 150 TCR beta chains associated with cytomegalovirus. The authors suggested that the approach could potentially be extended to other disease states and immunological phenotypes. A few of the identified cytomegalovirus-associated TCR beta chains were confirmed in vitro to be specific for cytomegalovirus antigens.

The donors were included in the validation cohort of roughly 130 subjects, a group kept apart from the roughly 610-subject first cohort. As for this clone: The antigen it recognizes is unknown. The input lacks base qualities; no much larger clone sits a single base away.

The germline V gene (reference sequence) provides CDR1 SEHNR and CDR2 FQNEAQ. V loses 3 bases of germline sequence and J loses 3 bases, and the interval between the two ends is 11 bases. The CDR3 holds 14 amino acids from the cysteine to the phenylalanine. Of all the DNA, just the CDR3 is kept, 42 bases in frame from base 1. Receptors were amplified or captured by the immunoSEQ multiplex PCR assay. The original pipeline was this. A statistical classification framework was built for diagnosing cytomegalovirus status from the catalog of TCR beta chain sequences. This is the immuneACCESS table as TCRdb keeps it, with only in-frame sequences that have V and J called. A part of the clones is gone; compared with another copy, unresolved V genes explain less than half, and the rest is unexplained. V and J calls and clone size are those listed in that table; D and trimming were worked out from the DNA. The sample table holds 150,000 to 200,000 clones, of which 86% were seen once. The ten largest clones take up under 7% of the sample.

The V and J segments used are TRBV7-9 and TRBJ1-1; TRBD1 is a possible D gene, resting on 5 matching bases. The sequence derives from a woman aged 25-40 years in good health and CMV-seronegative. Material for sequencing was PBMCs. The nucleotide sequence is TGTGCCAGCAGCTTGAGGGGTGAGGACACTGAAGCTTTCTTT. It is translated as CASSLRGEDTEAFF.